This T cell receptor beta chain derives from a study of early T cells in non-severe SARS-CoV-2 infection. A single record per CDR3 protein comes from TCRdb applying MiXCR to the 5' RACE reads. The repertoire includes 25,000 to 35,000 distinct CDR3 sequences, over 4% of them detected once, and roughly 2.5% sits in the top ten. Germline-derived CDR1 and CDR2 are DFQATT and SNEGSKA (reference sequence). The trim removed 4 bases at V and 2 bases at J, leaving 7 bases unmatched. CDR3 length: 14 amino acids. This clonotype was seen repeatedly, ten times or more. The receptor was isolated from an adult who was a healthcare worker with PCR-confirmed SARS-CoV-2 infection or an uninfected control (not recorded which). V gene TRBV20-1 combines with J gene TRBJ1-2; 7 nucleotides line up with TRBD1. Sequencing input: whole blood. CDR3 protein: CSATAGTANYGYTF. As DNA, the CDR3 is TGCAGTGCTACCGCCGGGACAGCAAACTATGGCTACACCTTC.